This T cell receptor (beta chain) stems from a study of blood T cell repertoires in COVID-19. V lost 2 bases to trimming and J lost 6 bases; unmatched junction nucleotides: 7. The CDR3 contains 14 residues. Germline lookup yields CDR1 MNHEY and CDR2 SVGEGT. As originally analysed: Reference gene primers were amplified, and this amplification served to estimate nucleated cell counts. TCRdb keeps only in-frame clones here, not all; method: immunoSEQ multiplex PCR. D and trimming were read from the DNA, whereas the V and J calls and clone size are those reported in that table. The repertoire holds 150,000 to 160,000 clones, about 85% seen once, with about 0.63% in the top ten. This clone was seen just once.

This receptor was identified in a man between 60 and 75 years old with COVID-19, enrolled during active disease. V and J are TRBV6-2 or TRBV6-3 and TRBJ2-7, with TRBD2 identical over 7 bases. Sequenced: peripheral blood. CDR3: CASSYLSTSVEQYF. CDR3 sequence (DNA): TGTGCCAGCAGTTACCTTTCTACTAGCGTCGAGCAGTACTTC.